This T cell receptor (beta chain) is from a study of post-analysis software for immune sequencing data (dated by TCRdb to 2014 to 2015). For context, the study as a whole: Disease courses on record covered relapsing-remitting, secondary progressive and progressive-relapsing multiple sclerosis, though some patients had no subtype annotation. The patient repertoires were compared against around 11 previously published healthy control repertoires obtained from donors aged about 6 to 28 years. A subset of samples was prepared in parallel using single-end sample barcoding, then pooled and co-amplified after Illumina adapter ligation. What the research found in general, with its limitations: Significantly higher frequencies in patients than in controls were found for about five TRBV segments, including TRBV5-6, TRBV5-1 and TRBV20-1. Direct clustering with F measure showed strong co-clustering of samples prepared in the same batch, prompting a batch-effect correction. Significantly lower normalized Chao1 diversity was found in multiple sclerosis patients than in controls, suggesting substantial peripheral T-cell clonal expansion. The multiple sclerosis patient group was slightly younger than the control group.

To demonstrate the VDJtools post-analysis software, TCR beta repertoires were profiled from the peripheral blood of more than ten young patients with multiple sclerosis. The multiple sclerosis patients were children and adolescents between about 6 and 16 years of age. About this clonotype itself: Its recognized antigen is unknown. Per-base qualities were not stored, and no clone one base away is much larger.

The CDR3 runs 16 residues from the cysteine to the phenylalanine. Only the CDR3 DNA is retained, 48 bases long and in frame from the first base. At the junction V is shortened by 2 bases and J by 5 bases, with 16 bases in between. CDR1 and CDR2, looked up from the germline V gene, are MNHNS and SASEGT. Library preparation employed PCR. The instrument given in TCRdb is Illumina HiSeq 2500. To reduce PCR and sequencing biases, unique molecular identifiers were incorporated into the TCR beta cDNA libraries. Per 1 to 10 million input T cells, approximately 500,000 cDNA molecules were obtained, such that each molecule approximated one T cell. The patient libraries were prepared and sequenced with the same protocol used for the earlier healthy control dataset. Samples belonging to the same batch were prepared together, multiplexed and sequenced on a shared HiSeq lane. As for the authors' bioinformatics: Raw barcoded reads were processed with MIGEC, and single-read molecular identifier groups were discarded before consensus assembly and CDR3 extraction. VDJtools was used for post-analysis of the clonotype tables, and diversity was normalized by down-sampling every dataset to the size of the smallest sample. In repertoire overlap clustering, CDR3 amino acid sequences, but not nucleotide sequences, were matched to correct batch-related cross-sample contamination. The raw public data were reprocessed by TCRdb itself: fastp quality trimming at Q25, MiXCR clonotype calling, in-frame beta chains only. Here each entry gathers all rows of one CDR3 protein and keeps the most common genes and DNA. These V and J calls are TCRdb output, not the study's own analysis. This sample comprises roughly 600,000 distinct CDR3 sequences, about 40% of them detected only once. More than 1.5% of the sample lies in the top ten.

In this chain, TRBV6-1 is recombined with TRBJ1-5; a tentative D call is TRBD1 (5 bases match). Specimen: blood. The receptor was isolated from a girl aged 10-17 years with multiple sclerosis. The CDR3 protein is CASSESMAGRHQPQHF. The DNA sequence follows: TGTGCCAGCAGTGAAAGTATGGCAGGGAGGCATCAGCCCCAGCATTTT.